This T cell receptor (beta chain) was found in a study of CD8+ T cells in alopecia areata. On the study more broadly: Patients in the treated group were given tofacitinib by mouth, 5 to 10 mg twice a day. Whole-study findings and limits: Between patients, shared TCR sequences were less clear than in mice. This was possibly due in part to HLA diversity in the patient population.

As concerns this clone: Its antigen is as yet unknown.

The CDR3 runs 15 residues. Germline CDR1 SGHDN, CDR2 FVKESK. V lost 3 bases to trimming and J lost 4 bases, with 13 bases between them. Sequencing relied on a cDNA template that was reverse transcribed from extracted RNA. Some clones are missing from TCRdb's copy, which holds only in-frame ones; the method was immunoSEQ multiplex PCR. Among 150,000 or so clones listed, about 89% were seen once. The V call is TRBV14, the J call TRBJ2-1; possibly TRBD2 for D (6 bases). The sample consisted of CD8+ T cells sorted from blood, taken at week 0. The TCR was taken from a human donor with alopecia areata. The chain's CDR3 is CASSQGDWDYNEQFF. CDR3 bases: TGTGCCAGCAGCCAGGGGGACTGGGATTACAATGAGCAGTTCTTC.